Reported below is one TCR beta chain. V was clipped by 8 bases and J by 2 bases, with 10 bases between them. Germline V gene data show CDR1 as SNHLY and CDR2 as FYNNEI. This CDR3 has 12 amino acids. Libraries were prepared by immunoSEQ multiplex PCR; TCRdb keeps only in-frame clonotypes and omits some of them. The repertoire holds hundreds of thousands of clones, with over 75% as singletons. This sample stems from a study of blood T cell repertoires in COVID-19. About the study: Whether acute or convalescent, the COVID-19 samples came from the United States, Italy and Spain. In each case, the material was cDNA or gDNA derived from T cells, B-cell-depleted T cells, or PBMCs.

Participant-given clinical history determined each cohort assignment. The sequenced material came from PBMCs or T cells enriched from blood (not recorded which). The receptor was isolated from a man between 25 and 39 years old with acute COVID-19. The V call is TRBV2, the J call TRBJ2-7; the D gene is possibly TRBD1 (6 bases). The CDR3 loop is CASYRDPYEQYF. The CDR3, as DNA: TGTGCCAGCTACAGGGATCCCTACGAGCAGTACTTC.